Sequencing of this T cell receptor (beta chain) was carried out in a study of cytomegalovirus exposure and HLA in healthy donors. From germline, CDR1 is LNHDA and CDR2 SQIVND (reference sequence). The CDR3 sequence is 17 residues long. V was trimmed by 0 bases and J by 8 bases, leaving 19 bases between them. PCR involved 60 Vbeta and 13 Jbeta primers. Produced via immunoSEQ multiplex PCR; TCRdb's table is partial and in-frame only. The sample records about 180,000 clones, around 80% being singletons. This receptor was taken from a woman aged 55-69 years in good health and CMV-seropositive. The rearrangement links TRBV19 to TRBJ2-2; D is possibly TRBD1 (6 bases). Sequenced material: PBMCs. Written as DNA, the CDR3 is TGTGCCAGTAGTATAGACCCAAGGGCAGGGGCGAGTGGGGAGCTGTTTTTT. Translated, it gives CASSIDPRAGASGELFF.